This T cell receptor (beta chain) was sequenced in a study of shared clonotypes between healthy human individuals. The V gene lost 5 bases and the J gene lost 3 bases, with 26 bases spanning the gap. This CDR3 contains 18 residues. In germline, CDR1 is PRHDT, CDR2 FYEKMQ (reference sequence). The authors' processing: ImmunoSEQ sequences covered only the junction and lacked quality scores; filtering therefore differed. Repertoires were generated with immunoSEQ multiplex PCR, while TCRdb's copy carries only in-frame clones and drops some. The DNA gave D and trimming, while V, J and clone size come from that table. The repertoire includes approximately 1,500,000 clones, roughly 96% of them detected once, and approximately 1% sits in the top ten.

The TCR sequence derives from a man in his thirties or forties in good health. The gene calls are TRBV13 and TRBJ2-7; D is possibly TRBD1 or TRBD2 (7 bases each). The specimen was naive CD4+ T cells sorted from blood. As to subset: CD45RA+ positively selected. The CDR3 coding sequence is TGTGCCAGCAGCCGGGGGGACAGATTTAGTTCGAAGAACTACGAGCAGTACTTC. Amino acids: CASSRGDRFSSKNYEQYF.